These 2 T cell receptor beta chains came from one sample sequenced in a study of blood T cell repertoires in COVID-19. Sequencing was performed with immunoSEQ multiplex PCR; in TCRdb, only in-frame clones are kept and a portion is missing. The sample has 97,000 or so clones, around 80% seen once. The sequencing input was peripheral blood. Receptors were obtained from a man in his 60s with active or convalescent COVID-19.

This clone was seen repeatedly, ten times or more. V gene TRBV5-4 combines with J gene TRBJ1-2; weak D call: TRBD1 (6 bases). The CDR3 runs to 12 residues. CDR1 SGHNT and CDR2 YYREEE come from the germline V gene (reference sequence). With 0 bases removed from V and 7 bases from J, the gap between germline ends came to 7 bases. For the CDR3, the DNA is TGTGCCAGCAGCTTGGACAGGGCTGGCTACACCTTC. This sequence encodes CASSLDRAGYTF. The full variable domain, its missing parts supplied by reference TRBV5-4 and TRBJ1-2, is ETGVTQSPTHLIKTRGQQVTLRCSSQSGHNTVSWYQQALGQGPQFIFQYYREEENGRGNFPPRFSGLQFPNYSSELNVNALELDDSALYLCASSLDRAGYTFGSGTRLTVV.

The chain joins TRBV30 to TRBJ2-6; no clear D gene. The germline V and J ends were trimmed by 5 bases and 1 base, with 12 bases remaining between them. CDR3 length equals 15 residues. Germline-derived CDR1 and CDR2 are GTSNPN and SVGIG (reference sequence). In DNA, the CDR3 is TGTGCCTGGGCGATAGGAGTATCTGGGGCCAACGTCCTGACTTTC. Residues: CAWAIGVSGANVLTF. Full variable domain (outside the CDR3, taken from reference TRBV30 and TRBJ2-6): SQTIHQWPATLVQPVGSPLSLECTVEGTSNPNLYWYRQAAGRGLQLLFYSVGIGQISSEVPQNLSASRPQDRQFILSSKKLLLSDSGFYLCAWAIGVSGANVLTFGAGSRLTVL.